Listed here is a single T cell receptor (beta chain). This entry belongs to a study of blood T cell repertoires in COVID-19. About the research overall: Material from acute and convalescent COVID-19 was sourced from the United States, Italy and Spain.

After removal of 2 bases from V and 9 bases from J, the junction contained 12 bases not matched to a gene. The CDR3 covers 16 residues. Germline values: CDR1 MNHEY, CDR2 SVGEGT. Original analysis: Estimation of nucleated cell counts was performed using reference gene primer amplification. The data were produced by immunoSEQ multiplex PCR, yet TCRdb's version contains in-frame clones alone and is incomplete. Clonal size and the V and J genes are those of that table, whereas D and trimming came from the DNA. The sample lists 130,000 or so clones, 87% occurring once. The V call is TRBV6-2 or TRBV6-3, the J call TRBJ2-1; 8 nucleotides agree with TRBD2. The sample comprised peripheral blood. The TCR sequence derives from a middle-aged man with active COVID-19. CDR3 amino acids: CASSYPLTGGSSEQFF. CDR3 nucleotide sequence: TGTGCCAGCAGTTACCCACTAACGGGGGGGAGTAGTGAGCAGTTCTTC.